This TCR beta chain was recorded in a study of response to subunit inactivated influenza vaccine. Findings and limits, study-wide: Each seasonal influenza vaccination recruits few new T cells, the authors suggested.

TCRdb redid the calling of the RT-PCR reads with MiXCR, one entry per CDR3 protein. The sample lists approximately 680,000 distinct CDR3 sequences, 15% to 19% occurring once. This clonotype was seen a handful of times. Its target is unknown. The CDR3 sequence is 15 residues long. With V trimmed by 5 bases and J by 8 bases, 11 bases remained unmatched. Germline lookup yields CDR1 MDHEN and CDR2 SYDVKM. The receptor's source is a man aged 50 to 59 who received an inactivated influenza vaccine. The chain couples TRBV28 to TRBJ2-1; 8 bases agree with TRBD1. The sequences come from PBMCs from blood, collected 11 to 12 days after vaccination. CDR3 protein: CASSTWTGTGDEQFF. In DNA, the CDR3 is TGTGCCAGCAGTACATGGACAGGGACGGGGGATGAGCAGTTCTTC.